This TCR beta chain is from a study of cytomegalovirus exposure and HLA in healthy donors. The PCR ran on 60 Vbeta and 13 Jbeta primers. Data came from immunoSEQ multiplex PCR; TCRdb stores just in-frame clones and leaves some out. Of about 120,000 clones listed, 55% to 75% were seen once; the top ten hold approximately 9%. About this clone: Its antigen is unidentified.

The V segment lost 5 bases and the J segment 4 bases; nucleotides outside the gene matches: 5. The CDR3 is made up of 15 amino acids. Germline V gene lookup returns CDR1 SGHNT and CDR2 YENEEA. General study points: Excluded: some indistinguishable V segments such as TRBV6-2 and TRBV6-3. CMV serostatus alone was available as immune exposure information. Most TCR beta V segments were productive about 87% or about 30% of the time in an earlier analysis. Cytomegalovirus association was listed for 170 or so TCR beta chains.

The sequence derives from a man aged 25-45 years in good health and CMV-seropositive. The chain joins TRBV11-3 to TRBJ2-3; 11 positions match TRBD2. The specimen was PBMCs. CDR3 DNA sequence: TGTGCCAGCAGCATAGCGGGAGGGACGGCAGATACGCAGTATTTT. This sequence encodes CASSIAGGTADTQYF.